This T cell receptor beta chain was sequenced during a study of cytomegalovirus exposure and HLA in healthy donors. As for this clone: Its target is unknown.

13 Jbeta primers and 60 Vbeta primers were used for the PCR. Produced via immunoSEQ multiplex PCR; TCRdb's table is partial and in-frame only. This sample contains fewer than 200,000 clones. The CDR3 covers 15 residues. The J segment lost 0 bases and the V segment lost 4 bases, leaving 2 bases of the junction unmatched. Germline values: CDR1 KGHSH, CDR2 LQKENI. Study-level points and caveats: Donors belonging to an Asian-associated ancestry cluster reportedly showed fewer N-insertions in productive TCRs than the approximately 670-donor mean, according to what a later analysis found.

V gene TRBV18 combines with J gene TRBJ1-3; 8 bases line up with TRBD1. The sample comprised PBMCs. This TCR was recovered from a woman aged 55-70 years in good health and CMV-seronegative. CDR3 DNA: TGTGCCAGCTCACTTGGGACAGGCTCTGGAAACACCATATATTTT. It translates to CASSLGTGSGNTIYF.